These T cell receptor beta chains were read from a single sample in a study of blood T cell repertoires in COVID-19. TCRdb's copy holds only in-frame clones and misses some; the assay was immunoSEQ multiplex PCR. Altogether 150,000 to 200,000 clones are present, 65% to 80% being singletons, with the ten largest covering roughly 14%. The sequenced material came from peripheral blood. Source of these receptors: a man aged 50 or older who had recovered from COVID-19. CDR3s include the opening cysteine and the closing phenylalanine or tryptophan. The D gene is left open where the match is weak. Size is stated for part of the rows, as once, few or many counts, or as a class when the clone is expanded.

.	TRBJ1-2	.	TRBV30	CAWSDRRGIPNYGYTF	TGTGCCTGGAGTGACAGACGGGGGATCCCTAACTATGGCTACACCTTC
.	TRBJ2-7	TRBD1	TRBV28	CASIKGQGVIYEQYF	TGTGCCAGCATTAAAGGACAGGGAGTTATCTACGAGCAGTACTTC
.	TRBJ1-1	TRBD1	TRBV2	CASSVGGLGITEAFF	TGTGCCAGCAGTGTAGGGGGCCTCGGTATCACTGAAGCTTTCTTT
.	TRBJ1-6	.	TRBV20-1	CSASAGIRSPLHF	TGCAGTGCTAGTGCAGGGATCCGGTCACCCCTCCACTTT
.	TRBJ2-3	TRBD2	TRBV5-1	CASSLARTSGSTDTQYF	TGCGCCAGCAGCTTGGCCAGGACTAGCGGGAGCACAGATACGCAGTATTTT
once	TRBJ2-1	TRBD2	TRBV7-3	CASSSKGHSGRSPTYNEQFF	TGTGCCAGCAGCTCAAAAGGGCATAGCGGGAGGAGTCCCACCTACAATGAGCAGTTCTTC
.	TRBJ1-5	TRBD1	TRBV27	CASSFPDRENNQPQHF	TGTGCCAGCAGTTTTCCAGACAGGGAGAACAATCAGCCCCAGCATTTT
.	TRBJ2-3	.	TRBV6-5	CASSYAGGDTDTQYF	TGTGCCAGCAGTTACGCCGGGGGTGATACAGATACGCAGTATTTT
.	TRBJ2-3	.	TRBV20-1	CSASNRESTDTQYF	TGCAGTGCTAGTAACAGAGAGAGCACAGATACGCAGTATTTT
.	TRBJ2-2	TRBD2	TRBV2	CASSIRTSGRTGELFF	TGTGCCAGCAGTATTAGGACTAGCGGGAGGACCGGGGAGCTGTTTTTT
.	TRBJ2-3	.	TRBV21-1	CASLDRDRPNTDTQYF	TGTGCCAGCCTAGACCGGGACAGGCCTAACACAGATACGCAGTATTTT
.	TRBJ2-3	.	TRBV14	CASSPLRRTDTQYF	TGTGCCAGCAGCCCGCTGCGTCGCACAGATACGCAGTATTTT
once	TRBJ2-3	.	TRBV28	CASMDLGTDTQYF	TGTGCCAGCATGGACTTAGGGACAGATACGCAGTATTTT
.	TRBJ2-2	.	TRBV5-1	CASSWGDSTGELFF	TGCGCCAGCAGCTGGGGGGACTCCACCGGGGAGCTGTTTTTT
.	TRBJ1-1	.	TRBV7-9	CASSPRYRTTYEAFF	TGTGCCAGCAGCCCCCGATACAGGACAACTTATGAAGCTTTCTTT
.	TRBJ1-1	.	TRBV6-5	CASTPRRAPNTEAFF	TGTGCCAGCACCCCAAGGAGGGCGCCGAACACTGAAGCTTTCTTT
.	TRBJ1-5	TRBD1	TRBV6-2/TRBV6-3	CASSSDRDRDLQPQHF	TGTGCCAGCAGCTCTGACCGGGACAGGGATTTACAGCCCCAGCATTTT
.	TRBJ1-1	TRBD1	TRBV28	CASSWGQVNTEAFF	TGTGCCAGCAGTTGGGGACAGGTGAACACTGAAGCTTTCTTT
.	TRBJ2-7	.	TRBV12-3/TRBV12-4	CASSLVVGEQYF	TGTGCCAGCAGTTTAGTCGTCGGGGAGCAGTACTTC
.	TRBJ1-2	.	TRBV28	CASSLARARGYTF	TGTGCCAGCAGTTTAGCCAGGGCGAGGGGCTACACCTTC
.	TRBJ2-5	.	TRBV6-6	CASSPEGGDRDGETQYF	TGTGCCAGCAGTCCCGAGGGAGGAGACAGGGATGGGGAGACCCAGTACTTC
once	TRBJ2-1	TRBD2	TRBV7-2	CASSLGGRVTRDEQFF	TGTGCCAGCAGCTTAGGGGGGAGGGTGACACGCGATGAGCAGTTCTTC
once	TRBJ2-1	TRBD2	TRBV9	CASSAQGLAGEYEQFF	TGTGCCAGCAGCGCCCAGGGACTAGCGGGAGAGTATGAGCAGTTCTTC
.	TRBJ1-4	.	TRBV2	CASNDRNEKLFF	TGTGCCAGCAACGACAGGAATGAAAAACTGTTTTTT
.	TRBJ1-5	TRBD1	TRBV28	CASSLYRGHGSNQPQHF	TGTGCCAGCAGTTTATACAGGGGGCATGGTAGCAATCAGCCCCAGCATTTT
.	TRBJ1-2	.	TRBV25-1	CASSDIENYGYTF	TGTGCCAGCAGTGATATAGAGAACTATGGCTACACCTTC
.	TRBJ1-5	TRBD1	TRBV3-1/TRBV3-2	CASSYGTGDVIGQPQHF	TGTGCCAGCAGCTACGGGACAGGGGATGTGATCGGTCAGCCCCAGCATTTT
few	TRBJ2-7	TRBD1	TRBV5-1	CASSLAAGQVRYEQYF	TGCGCCAGCAGCTTGGCTGCGGGACAGGTCCGCTACGAGCAGTACTTC
.	TRBJ1-4	TRBD1	TRBV19	CASTTGLATNEKLFF	TGTGCCAGTACGACAGGGCTTGCAACTAATGAAAAACTGTTTTTT
.	TRBJ1-4	TRBD1	TRBV18	CASSPPSQGPEKLFF	TGTGCCAGCTCACCACCGTCACAGGGGCCCGAAAAACTGTTTTTT
.	TRBJ1-1	.	TRBV6-5	CASRLTAFAEAFF	TGTGCCAGCAGACTTACAGCTTTTGCTGAAGCTTTCTTT
.	TRBJ2-1	.	TRBV19	CASTRGNLNEQFF	TGTGCCAGTACCCGGGGGAACCTCAATGAGCAGTTCTTC
.	TRBJ2-1	.	TRBV7-3	CASSSAGGSISEQFF	TGTGCCAGCAGCTCCGCTGGGGGGAGCATCAGTGAGCAGTTCTTC
.	TRBJ2-1	.	TRBV18	CASSPPLSQETYSYNEQFF	TGTGCCAGCTCACCACCGTTAAGCCAGGAAACTTACTCCTACAATGAGCAGTTCTTC
many	TRBJ1-5	TRBD1	TRBV28	CASSFVYRGVSPQHF	TGTGCCAGCAGTTTCGTCTACAGGGGAGTCAGCCCCCAGCATTTT
.	TRBJ2-2	.	TRBV19	CASTPRRGTTNTGELFF	TGTGCCAGTACCCCAAGACGGGGGACGACGAACACCGGGGAGCTGTTTTTT
few	TRBJ2-7	TRBD2	TRBV2	CASSGLAGGYEQYF	TGTGCCAGCAGCGGACTAGCGGGAGGCTACGAGCAGTACTTC
.	TRBJ2-1	TRBD2	TRBV5-1	CARRLAGYNEQFF	TGCGCCAGAAGACTAGCGGGGTACAATGAGCAGTTCTTC
.	TRBJ2-7	.	TRBV11-1	CASSPDMNYEQYF	TGTGCCAGCAGCCCGGACATGAACTACGAGCAGTACTTC